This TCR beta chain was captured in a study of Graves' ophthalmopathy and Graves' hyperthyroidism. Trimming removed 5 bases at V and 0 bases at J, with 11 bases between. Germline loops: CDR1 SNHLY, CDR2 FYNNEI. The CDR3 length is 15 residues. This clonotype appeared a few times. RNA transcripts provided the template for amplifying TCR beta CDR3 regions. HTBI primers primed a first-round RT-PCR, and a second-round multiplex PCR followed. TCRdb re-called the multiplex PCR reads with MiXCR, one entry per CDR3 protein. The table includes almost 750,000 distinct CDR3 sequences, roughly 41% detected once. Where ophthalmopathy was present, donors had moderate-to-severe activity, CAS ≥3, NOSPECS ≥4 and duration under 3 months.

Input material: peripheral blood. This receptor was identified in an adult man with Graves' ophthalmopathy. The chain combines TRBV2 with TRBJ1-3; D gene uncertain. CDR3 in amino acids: CASSYNPSSGNTIYF. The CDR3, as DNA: TGTGCCAGCAGTTATAACCCGAGCTCTGGAAACACCATATATTTT.